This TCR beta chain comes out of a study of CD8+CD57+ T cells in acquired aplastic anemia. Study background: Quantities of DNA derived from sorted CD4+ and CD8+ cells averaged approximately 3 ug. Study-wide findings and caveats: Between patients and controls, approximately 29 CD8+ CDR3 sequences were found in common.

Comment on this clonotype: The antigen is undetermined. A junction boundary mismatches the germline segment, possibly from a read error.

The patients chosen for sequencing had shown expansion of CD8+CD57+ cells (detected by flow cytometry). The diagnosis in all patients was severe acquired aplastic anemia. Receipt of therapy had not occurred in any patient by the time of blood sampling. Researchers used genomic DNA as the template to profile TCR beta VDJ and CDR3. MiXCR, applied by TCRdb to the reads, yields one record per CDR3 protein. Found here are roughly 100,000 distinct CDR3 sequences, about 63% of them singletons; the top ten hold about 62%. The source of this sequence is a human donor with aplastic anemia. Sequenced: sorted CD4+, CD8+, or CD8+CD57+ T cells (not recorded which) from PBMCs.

CDR3 coding DNA: TGCGCCAGCAGCCAAGATGGGACAGGGGGTTATGGCTACACCTTC. It translates to CASSQDGTGGYGYTF. The V gene is TRBV19, the J gene TRBJ1-2; TRBD1 matches 11 bases. The CDR3 totals 15 residues. The germline gives CDR1 LNHDA, CDR2 SQIVND (reference sequence).